This is a list of T cell receptor beta chains from one sample in a study of shared clonotypes between healthy human individuals. The repertoire was sequenced with immunoSEQ multiplex PCR; TCRdb's copy has only in-frame clones and lacks some. The sample contains around 1.9 million clones, 85% to 95% of which appear only once. Sequencing was performed on naive CD8+ T cells from PBMCs. These receptors came from a man between 18 and 35 years old in good health. Some clones in this sample may be carry-over from other donors' samples. The CDR3 runs from the conserved cysteine through the conserved F or W. D genes are given only for firm matches. A row's size may be missing; if present it is once, few, many or a size class.

j_gene: TRBJ2-7; d_gene: TRBD2; v_gene: TRBV29-1; abundance: NA; CDR3aa: CSVTIAGGRYEQYF; CDR3nt: TGCAGCGTGACAATAGCGGGAGGGCGATACGAGCAGTACTTC
j_gene: TRBJ1-1; d_gene: NA; v_gene: TRBV28; abundance: NA; CDR3aa: CASIRDVGGTEAFF; CDR3nt: TGTGCCAGCATCAGGGACGTTGGGGGCACTGAAGCTTTCTTT
j_gene: TRBJ2-7; d_gene: NA; v_gene: TRBV7-6; abundance: NA; CDR3aa: CASSLSRSYEQYF; CDR3nt: TGTGCCAGCAGCTTGTCCAGGTCCTACGAGCAGTACTTC
j_gene: TRBJ1-4; d_gene: TRBD1; v_gene: TRBV5-1; abundance: NA; CDR3aa: CASSIGFSGTGSAEKLFF; CDR3nt: TGCGCCAGCAGCATCGGGTTCTCGGGGACAGGTTCGGCTGAAAAACTGTTTTTT
j_gene: TRBJ2-3; d_gene: NA; v_gene: TRBV6-4; abundance: NA; CDR3aa: CASSDSDGTDTQYF; CDR3nt: TGTGCCAGCAGTGACTCAGACGGAACAGATACGCAGTATTTT
j_gene: TRBJ2-2; d_gene: NA; v_gene: TRBV27; abundance: once; CDR3aa: CASSLSRQTGELFF; CDR3nt: TGTGCCAGCAGTTTATCCCGACAGACCGGGGAGCTGTTTTTT
j_gene: TRBJ2-7; d_gene: TRBD1; v_gene: TRBV9; abundance: NA; CDR3aa: CASSVVGTGTYEQYF; CDR3nt: TGTGCCAGCAGCGTAGTTGGGACAGGGACCTACGAGCAGTACTTC
j_gene: TRBJ2-1; d_gene: NA; v_gene: TRBV4-1; abundance: NA; CDR3aa: CASSQAGSYNEQFF; CDR3nt: TGCGCCAGCAGCCAAGCGGGGTCCTACAATGAGCAGTTCTTC
j_gene: TRBJ1-1; d_gene: NA; v_gene: TRBV7-9; abundance: NA; CDR3aa: CASSIPGTTEAFF; CDR3nt: TGTGCCAGCAGCATCCCCGGGACCACTGAAGCTTTCTTT
j_gene: TRBJ1-5; d_gene: NA; v_gene: TRBV27; abundance: once; CDR3aa: CASSTRTFEPQHF; CDR3nt: TGTGCCAGCAGTACAAGGACGTTTGAGCCCCAGCATTTT
j_gene: TRBJ2-5; d_gene: NA; v_gene: TRBV5-1; abundance: NA; CDR3aa: CASSSRPAQETQYF; CDR3nt: TGCGCCAGCAGCTCCCGTCCGGCTCAAGAGACCCAGTACTTC
j_gene: TRBJ2-7; d_gene: NA; v_gene: TRBV19; abundance: NA; CDR3aa: CASSHPRQSHEQYF; CDR3nt: TGTGCCAGTAGTCACCCCAGACAGTCCCACGAGCAGTACTTC
j_gene: TRBJ1-2; d_gene: TRBD1; v_gene: TRBV7-9; abundance: NA; CDR3aa: CASSLEGAALFGYTF; CDR3nt: TGTGCCAGCAGCTTAGAGGGGGCTGCTTTGTTCGGCTACACCTTC
j_gene: TRBJ2-7; d_gene: NA; v_gene: TRBV6-5; abundance: NA; CDR3aa: CASSSRQDSYEQYF; CDR3nt: TGTGCCAGCAGTTCACGACAGGATTCCTACGAGCAGTACTTC
j_gene: TRBJ1-2; d_gene: NA; v_gene: TRBV27; abundance: NA; CDR3aa: CASSLSGALWSGYTF; CDR3nt: TGTGCCAGCAGTTTGTCAGGGGCTTTGTGGTCTGGCTACACCTTC
j_gene: TRBJ1-3; d_gene: TRBD1; v_gene: TRBV7-3; abundance: NA; CDR3aa: CASSLTGTARNTIYF; CDR3nt: TGTGCCAGCAGCTTAACGGGGACAGCCAGAAACACCATATATTTT
j_gene: TRBJ1-4; d_gene: NA; v_gene: TRBV5-5; abundance: NA; CDR3aa: CASSLEQTTNEKLFF; CDR3nt: TGTGCCAGCAGCTTGGAGCAGACAACTAATGAAAAACTGTTTTTT
j_gene: TRBJ1-5; d_gene: NA; v_gene: TRBV27; abundance: NA; CDR3aa: CASSLGKGYSNQPQHF; CDR3nt: TGTGCCAGCAGTTTGGGGAAGGGTTATAGCAATCAGCCCCAGCATTTT
j_gene: TRBJ2-3; d_gene: TRBD2; v_gene: TRBV7-2; abundance: once; CDR3aa: CASSLWGLAGDTQYF; CDR3nt: TGTGCCAGCAGCTTATGGGGACTAGCGGGGGATACGCAGTATTTT
j_gene: TRBJ2-7; d_gene: NA; v_gene: TRBV13; abundance: NA; CDR3aa: CASSPGEESHEQYF; CDR3nt: TGTGCCAGCAGCCCAGGGGAGGAGAGCCACGAGCAGTACTTC
j_gene: TRBJ2-7; d_gene: NA; v_gene: TRBV7-9; abundance: NA; CDR3aa: CASEGDEQYF; CDR3nt: TGTGCCAGCGAAGGGGACGAGCAGTACTTC
j_gene: TRBJ2-7; d_gene: NA; v_gene: TRBV27; abundance: once; CDR3aa: CASSLGTTYEQYF; CDR3nt: TGTGCCAGCAGTTTAGGAACAACCTACGAGCAGTACTTC
j_gene: TRBJ1-1; d_gene: NA; v_gene: TRBV30; abundance: NA; CDR3aa: CAWRLNTEAFF; CDR3nt: TGTGCCTGGAGACTGAACACTGAAGCTTTCTTT
j_gene: TRBJ2-2; d_gene: TRBD2; v_gene: TRBV28; abundance: NA; CDR3aa: CASSWGLIAGANTGELFF; CDR3nt: TGTGCCAGCAGCTGGGGGCTTATAGCGGGAGCGAACACCGGGGAGCTGTTTTTT
j_gene: TRBJ2-7; d_gene: NA; v_gene: TRBV13; abundance: NA; CDR3aa: CASSLGRQGGPLSEQYF; CDR3nt: TGTGCCAGCAGCTTAGGTAGGCAGGGCGGCCCTTTAAGCGAGCAGTACTTC
j_gene: TRBJ1-1; d_gene: NA; v_gene: TRBV13; abundance: NA; CDR3aa: CATKLDMADTEAFF; CDR3nt: TGTGCCACCAAACTGGACATGGCGGACACTGAAGCTTTCTTT